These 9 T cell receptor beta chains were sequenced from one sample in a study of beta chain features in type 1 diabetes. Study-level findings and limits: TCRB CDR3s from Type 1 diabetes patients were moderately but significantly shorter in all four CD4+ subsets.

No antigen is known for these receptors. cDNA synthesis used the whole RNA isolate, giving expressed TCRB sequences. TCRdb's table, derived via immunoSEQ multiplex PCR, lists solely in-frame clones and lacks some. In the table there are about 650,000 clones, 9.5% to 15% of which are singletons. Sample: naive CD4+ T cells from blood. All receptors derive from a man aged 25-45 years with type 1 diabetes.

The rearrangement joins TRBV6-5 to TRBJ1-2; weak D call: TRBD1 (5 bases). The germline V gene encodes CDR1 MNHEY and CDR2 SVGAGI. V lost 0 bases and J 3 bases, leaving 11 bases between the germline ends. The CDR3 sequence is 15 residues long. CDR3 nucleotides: TGTGCCAGCAGTTACTCGTATGGGGGGGACTATGGCTACACCTTC. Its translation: CASSYSYGGDYGYTF.

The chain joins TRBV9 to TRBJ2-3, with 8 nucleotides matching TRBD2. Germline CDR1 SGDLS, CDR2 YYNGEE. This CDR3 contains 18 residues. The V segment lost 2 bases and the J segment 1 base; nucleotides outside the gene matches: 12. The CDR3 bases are TGTGCCAGCAGCGTGAGGGAAGGGGGACTAGAAGGCACAGATACGCAGTATTTT. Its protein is CASSVREGGLEGTDTQYF.

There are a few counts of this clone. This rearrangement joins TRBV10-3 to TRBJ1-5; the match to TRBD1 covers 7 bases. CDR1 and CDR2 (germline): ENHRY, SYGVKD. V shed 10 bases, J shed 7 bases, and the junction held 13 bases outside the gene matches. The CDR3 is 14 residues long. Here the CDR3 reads CATEETGERQPQHF. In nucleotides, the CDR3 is TGTGCCACGGAAGAAACAGGGGAGCGGCAGCCCCAGCATTTT.

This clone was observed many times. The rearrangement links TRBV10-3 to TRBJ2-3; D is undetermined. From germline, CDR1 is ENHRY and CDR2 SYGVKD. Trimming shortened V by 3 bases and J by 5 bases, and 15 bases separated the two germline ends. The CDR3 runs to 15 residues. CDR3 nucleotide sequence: TGTGCCATCAGTGAAAGCTTGACCACGGGAGATACGCAGTATTTT. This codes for CAISESLTTGDTQYF.

DNA of the CDR3: TGTGCCAGCAGCTTACCGGGACTAGGGTACAATGAGCAGTTCTTC. Its translation: CASSLPGLGYNEQFF. This chain joins TRBV7-2 and TRBJ2-1; the match to TRBD2 covers 8 bases. Losses at the gene ends were 2 bases for V and 4 bases for J; bases not matched to a gene: 4. This CDR3 comprises 15 residues. Germline CDR1 SGHTA, CDR2 FQGNSA.

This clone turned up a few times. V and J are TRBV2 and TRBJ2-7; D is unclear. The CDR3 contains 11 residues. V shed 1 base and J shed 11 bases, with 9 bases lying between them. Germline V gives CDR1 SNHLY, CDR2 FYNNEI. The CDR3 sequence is CASSEDTLEYF. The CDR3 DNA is TGTGCCAGCAGTGAAGACACCCTCGAGTACTTC. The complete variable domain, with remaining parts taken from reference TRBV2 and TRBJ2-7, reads EPEVTQTPSHQVTQMGQEVILRCVPISNHLYFYWYRQILGQKVEFLVSFYNNEISEKSEIFDDQFSVERPDGSNFTLKIRSTKLEDSAMYFCASSEDTLEYFGPGTRLTVT.

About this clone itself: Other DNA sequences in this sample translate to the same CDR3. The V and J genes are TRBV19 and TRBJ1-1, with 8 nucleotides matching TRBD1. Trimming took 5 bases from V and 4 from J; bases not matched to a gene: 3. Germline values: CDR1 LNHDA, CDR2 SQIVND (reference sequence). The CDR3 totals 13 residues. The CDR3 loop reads CASSAQGGTEAFF. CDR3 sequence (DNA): TGTGCCAGTAGTGCACAGGGGGGCACTGAAGCTTTCTTT.

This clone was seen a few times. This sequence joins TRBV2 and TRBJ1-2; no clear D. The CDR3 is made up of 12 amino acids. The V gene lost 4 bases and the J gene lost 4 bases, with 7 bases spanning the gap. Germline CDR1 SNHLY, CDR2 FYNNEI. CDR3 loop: CASSGQPYGYTF. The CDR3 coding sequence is TGTGCCAGCAGTGGTCAGCCCTATGGCTACACCTTC.

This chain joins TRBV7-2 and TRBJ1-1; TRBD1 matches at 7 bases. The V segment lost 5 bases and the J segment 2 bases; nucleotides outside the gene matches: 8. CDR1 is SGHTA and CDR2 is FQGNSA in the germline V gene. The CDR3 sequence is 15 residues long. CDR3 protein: CASSPRGQRNTEAFF. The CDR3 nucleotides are TGTGCCAGCAGCCCCCGGGGACAGCGCAACACTGAAGCTTTCTTT.